Following are 8 T cell receptor beta chains from one sample sequenced in a study of esophageal squamous cell carcinoma under preoperative chemotherapy. Time point given: before preoperative PTX-NDP chemotherapy. MiXCR, run by TCRdb on the PCR reads, gives a single entry per CDR3 protein. The data show over 13,000 distinct CDR3 sequences, 60% seen once. The sample was taken from a patient given preoperative chemotherapy. The receptors come from a human donor with esophageal squamous cell carcinoma. The donor label of this sample is uncertain.

This clonotype was seen ten or more times. The chain couples TRBV4-1 to TRBJ2-2; 7 bases map to TRBD2. Looked up from germline, CDR1 is MGHRA and CDR2 is YSYEKL. With 1 base clipped from V and 8 bases from J, the junction kept 13 bases outside the gene matches. The CDR3 runs to 17 residues. CDR3 loop: CASSQALTSRSSGELFF. DNA of the CDR3: TGCGCCAGCAGCCAAGCCCTGACTAGCCGGTCCTCAGGGGAGCTGTTTTTT.

The V call is TRBV10-3, the J call TRBJ2-3, with D possibly being TRBD1 or TRBD2 (6 bases each). The last part of the DNA fits TRBJ2-7 better; the J call may be wrong. Germline V gives CDR1 ENHRY, CDR2 SYGVKD. This CDR3 contains 14 residues. The CDR3 protein is CAGSGGRAQDTQYF. The DNA of the CDR3 is TGTGCGGGGAGTGGGGGGCGAGCCCAAGATACGCAGTACTTC.

The J gene is TRBJ1-2, the V gene TRBV7-2; possible D gene TRBD1, 6 bases. Trimming removed 5 bases at V and 4 bases at J, with 11 bases between. CDR1 and CDR2 (germline): SGHTA, FQGNSA. This CDR3 has 13 amino acids. The CDR3 sequence is CASSPQGAYGYTF. Here the CDR3 DNA reads TGTGCCAGCAGCCCACAGGGAGCCTATGGCTACACCTTC.

This clonotype was found a few times. This sequence joins TRBV27 and TRBJ2-4, with TRBD2 as a possible D gene (5 bases). The CDR3 has 13 residues. The germline V gene has CDR1 MNHEY and CDR2 SMNVEV (reference sequence). V was trimmed by 2 bases and J by 8 bases, leaving 10 bases between them. CDR3 loop: CASSLDWGDIQYF. CDR3 coding DNA: TGTGCCAGCAGTTTAGATTGGGGAGACATTCAGTACTTC.

This clonotype was detected only once. Germline and junction disagree at one end, which may indicate a read error. The CDR3 protein is CASSALTSGPPFTDTQYF. CDR3 bases: TGTGCCAGCAGTGCCTTGACTAGCGGGCCTCCTTTCACAGATACGCAGTACTTT. The genes are TRBV6-1 and TRBJ2-3; 10 nucleotides agree with TRBD2. CDR3 length: 18 amino acids. Germline CDR1 and CDR2: MNHNS and SASEGT.

This sequence joins TRBV6-5 and TRBJ1-6; D remains unclear. V lost 2 bases and J lost 8, with 10 bases in between. The CDR3 has 14 residues. Germline V gene data show CDR1 as MNHEY and CDR2 as SVGAGI. The CDR3 DNA reads TGTGCCAGCAGTTACCGGGAGGCGGATTCACCCCTCCACTTT. Translation gives CASSYREADSPLHF.

This rearrangement joins TRBV5-1 to TRBJ2-7, with D possibly TRBD1 on 7 matching bases. Trimming cost V 2 bases and J 2 bases, with 11 bases left between them. The CDR3 runs to 14 residues. In germline, CDR1 is SGHRS, CDR2 YFSETQ. DNA of the CDR3: TGCGCCAGCAGCTTCAGGGGGGTAACCTACGAGCAGTACTTC. It encodes CASSFRGVTYEQYF.

This clonotype came up many times. This chain joins TRBV7-2 and TRBJ2-3; TRBD1 aligns across 9 bases. The CDR3 is made up of 16 amino acids. Germline V CDR1 and CDR2: SGHTA, FQGNSA. J lost 1 base, V lost 5 bases, and 7 bases had no gene match. DNA of the CDR3: TGTGCCAGCAGCACCCGGGACAGGGTGGGCACAGATACGCAGTATTTT. It encodes CASSTRDRVGTDTQYF. Supplemented by reference TRBV7-2 and TRBJ2-3, the full variable domain reads GAGVSQSPSNKVTEKGKDVELRCDPISGHTALYWYRQSLGQGLEFLIYFQGNSAPDKSGLPSDRFSAERTGGSVSTLTIQRTQQEDSAVYLCASSTRDRVGTDTQYFGPGTRLTVL.